The rows below give T cell receptor beta chains drawn from one sample of a study of T cells in Graves' hyperthyroidism and ophthalmopathy. In TCRdb, the multiplex PCR reads were re-called with MiXCR into one record per CDR3 protein. The table has over 500,000 distinct CDR3 sequences, 40% to 55% seen once. Source material: peripheral blood or thyroid tissue (not recorded which). The receptors shown here come from an adult woman with Graves' disease, either hyperthyroidism or ophthalmopathy (not recorded which). The CDR3 runs from the conserved cysteine through the conserved F or W. A D gene is named only where the DNA matches it firmly. Not all rows give a size; the values are once, few, many and, for expanded clones, a class.

J gene: TRBJ2-2
V gene: TRBV19
clone size: NA
D gene: TRBD2
CDR3 protein: CASISPRLAGGRRELFF
CDR3 DNA: TGTGCCAGTATCTCCCCGAGACTAGCGGGGGGCCGTAGGGAGCTGTTTTTT

J gene: TRBJ1-1
V gene: TRBV6-5
clone size: many
D gene: NA
CDR3 protein: CASSYIGSRGGAEAFF
CDR3 DNA: TGTGCCAGCAGTTACATCGGCTCGAGGGGAGGCGCTGAAGCTTTCTTT

J gene: TRBJ1-2
V gene: TRBV29-1
clone size: NA
D gene: NA
CDR3 protein: CSVEGVPGPYGYTF
CDR3 DNA: TGCAGCGTTGAAGGGGTCCCGGGTCCCTATGGCTACACCTTC

J gene: TRBJ2-7
V gene: TRBV20-1
clone size: many
D gene: NA
CDR3 protein: CSASRRDPNEQYF
CDR3 DNA: TGCAGTGCTAGTCGCCGGGACCCCAACGAGCAGTACTTC

J gene: TRBJ2-7
V gene: TRBV10-3
clone size: NA
D gene: TRBD2
CDR3 protein: CASSLGASGTYEQYF
CDR3 DNA: TGTGCCAGCAGCCTTGGGGCTAGCGGGACCTACGAGCAGTACTTC

J gene: TRBJ2-3
V gene: TRBV20-1
clone size: few
D gene: TRBD1
CDR3 protein: CSARPPGQSTDTQYF
CDR3 DNA: TGCAGTGCTAGACCTCCGGGACAGAGCACAGATACGCAGTATTTT

J gene: TRBJ1-1
V gene: TRBV10-2
clone size: many
D gene: NA
CDR3 protein: CASATAYTEAFF
CDR3 DNA: TGCGCCAGCGCAACAGCATACACTGAAGCTTTCTTT

J gene: TRBJ1-5
V gene: TRBV2
clone size: NA
D gene: NA
CDR3 protein: CANSAGQLQPQHF
CDR3 DNA: TGTGCCAACAGTGCCGGACAGCTTCAGCCCCAGCATTTT

J gene: TRBJ1-6
V gene: TRBV24-1
clone size: NA
D gene: TRBD1
CDR3 protein: CATGQGENSPLHF
CDR3 DNA: TGTGCCACCGGACAGGGAGAAAATTCACCCCTCCACTTT

J gene: TRBJ1-3
V gene: TRBV12-3/TRBV12-4
clone size: many
D gene: NA
CDR3 protein: CASSSWESGNTIYF
CDR3 DNA: TGTGCCAGCAGTTCCTGGGAATCGGGAAACACCATATATTTT

J gene: TRBJ1-5
V gene: TRBV20-1
clone size: NA
D gene: NA
CDR3 protein: CSASGDRQPQHF
CDR3 DNA: TGCAGTGCGTCAGGGGATCGGCAGCCCCAGCATTTT

J gene: TRBJ2-5
V gene: TRBV6-1
clone size: NA
D gene: NA
CDR3 protein: CASSPTGAVQETQYF
CDR3 DNA: TGTGCCAGCAGCCCGACGGGAGCAGTTCAAGAGACCCAGTACTTC

J gene: TRBJ2-7
V gene: TRBV15
clone size: few
D gene: TRBD1
CDR3 protein: CATSRDSGDSSYEQYF
CDR3 DNA: TGTGCCACCAGCAGAGATAGTGGGGACAGTTCCTACGAGCAGTACTTC

J gene: TRBJ1-2
V gene: TRBV5-1
clone size: NA
D gene: NA
CDR3 protein: CASSRIGVNYGYTF
CDR3 DNA: TGCGCCAGCAGCAGGATAGGGGTTAACTATGGCTACACCTTC

J gene: TRBJ2-5
V gene: TRBV10-2
clone size: many
D gene: TRBD2
CDR3 protein: CASSSSDNRLAGVEETQYF
CDR3 DNA: TGCGCCAGCAGTTCCTCCGATAATAGACTAGCGGGAGTAGAAGAGACCCAGTACTTC

J gene: TRBJ2-2
V gene: TRBV10-3
clone size: NA
D gene: NA
CDR3 protein: CAISERATSSLGGELFF
CDR3 DNA: TGTGCCATCAGTGAGAGAGCAACCTCTAGCCTCGGCGGGGAGCTGTTTTTT

J gene: TRBJ1-2
V gene: TRBV4-3
clone size: NA
D gene: NA
CDR3 protein: CASSQESRGGYTF
CDR3 DNA: TGCGCCAGCAGCCAAGAAAGCAGGGGTGGCTACACCTTC

J gene: TRBJ2-5
V gene: TRBV5-4
clone size: many
D gene: TRBD1
CDR3 protein: CASSLGGQARVAAQYF
CDR3 DNA: TGTGCCAGCAGCTTGGGGGGACAGGCCCGGGTGGCGGCCCAGTACTTC

J gene: TRBJ1-5
V gene: TRBV24-1
clone size: NA
D gene: NA
CDR3 protein: CATSSIRGSNQPQHF
CDR3 DNA: TGTGCCACCAGTAGTATCCGGGGTAGCAATCAGCCCCAGCATTTT